This is a list of T cell receptor beta chains from one sample in a study of blood T cell repertoires in COVID-19. Using immunoSEQ multiplex PCR, the repertoire was profiled, and TCRdb retains in-frame clones only, with some absent. The table records about 52,000 clones, 81% of them present only once. Sequencing was performed on peripheral blood. Receptors were obtained from a woman over 75 with COVID-19, enrolled during active disease. CDR3s include the opening cysteine and the closing phenylalanine or tryptophan. A D gene is named only where the DNA matches it firmly. Clone size is not always given. Where it is, it says once, few, many or a class for expanded clones.

clone size,V gene,J gene,D gene,CDR3 length,CDR3 DNA,CDR3 protein
.,TRBV11-3,TRBJ1-6,.,14,TGTGCCAGCAGCTTAGTCGGGGGTGACTCACCCCTCCACTTT,CASSLVGGDSPLHF
.,TRBV4-1,TRBJ1-5,.,15,TGCGCCAGCAGCCAAGCGGCAGGGGAAGATCAGCCCCAGCATTTT,CASSQAAGEDQPQHF
once,TRBV2,TRBJ2-1,TRBD2,15,TGTGCCAGCAGTGAGCCGGGACTAGGCTACAATGAGCAGTTCTTC,CASSEPGLGYNEQFF
.,TRBV7-9,TRBJ2-1,.,14,TGTGCCAGCAGCTCGCGACAGGACTACAATGAGCAGTTCTTC,CASSSRQDYNEQFF
.,TRBV18,TRBJ2-5,TRBD2,14,TGTGCCAGCTCACCACCCCCCGGGGGGGAGACCCAGTACTTC,CASSPPPGGETQYF
.,TRBV9,TRBJ2-5,.,11,TGTGCCAGCAGCAGTACGGGGACCCAGTACTTC,CASSSTGTQYF
.,TRBV9,TRBJ2-7,TRBD2,15,TGTGCCAGCAGCCTCCGACTAGCGGGAGTCGACGAGCAGTACTTC,CASSLRLAGVDEQYF
.,TRBV28,TRBJ2-1,.,12,TGTGCCAGCAGTATCCAATCCAATGAGCAGTTCTTC,CASSIQSNEQFF
.,TRBV11-2,TRBJ2-7,.,15,TGTGCCAGCAGCTTAGCGGAGGGAATTAGCTACGAGCAGTACTTC,CASSLAEGISYEQYF
.,TRBV7-9,TRBJ1-5,.,15,TGTGCCAGCAGCCCCGGCCCCACGGGGGATCGGCCCCAGCATTTT,CASSPGPTGDRPQHF
.,TRBV29-1,TRBJ1-4,.,13,TGCAGCGTTCAAGGGGGGCCAGCCCAAAAACTGTTTTTT,CSVQGGPAQKLFF
.,TRBV6-5,TRBJ1-2,.,14,TGTGCCAGCAGTTATGGACAATCTAACTATGGCTACACCTTC,CASSYGQSNYGYTF
.,TRBV6-4,TRBJ2-3,TRBD2,14,TGTGCCACCCAAGCGGGAGGTAGCACAGATACGCAGTATTTT,CATQAGGSTDTQYF
.,TRBV29-1,TRBJ2-7,TRBD2,14,TGCAGCGTTGAAGGCGGGAGGCCCTACTACGAGCAGTACTTC,CSVEGGRPYYEQYF
few,TRBV6-5,TRBJ2-7,TRBD1,16,TGTGCCAGCAGTTACTCCGGGACAGGGGTGGGGTACGAGCAGTACTTC,CASSYSGTGVGYEQYF